This T cell receptor beta chain was sequenced in a study of T cell responses to AZD1222 COVID-19 vaccine. V was clipped by 0 bases and J by 7 bases, with 7 bases between them. CDR1 is KGHSH and CDR2 is LQKENI in the germline V gene. The CDR3 runs to 14 residues. Study-level results: Recipients of AZD1222 seropositive at baseline numbered only 6 or 7. Donors were largely white British and mainly female; clonal diversity was possibly underestimated. Two AZD1222 administrations were followed by greater Spike-specific TCR breadth and depth. Repertoires were obtained only post-peak T cell response.

Of note for this clone: The target antigen is unknown.

Assay used: immunoSEQ multiplex PCR; TCRdb lists only in-frame clones, some missing. The sample includes about 190,000 clones, around 92% of them seen just once. This receptor was identified in an adult in good health. The gene calls are TRBV18 and TRBJ1-6; D remains ambiguous. The sequencing here drew on peripheral blood, taken on day 0 of AZD1222 vaccination. The CDR3 DNA sequence: TGTGCCAGCTCACCACCCTTTGGGAATTCACCCCTCCACTTT. Its translation: CASSPPFGNSPLHF. Together with reference TRBV18 and TRBJ1-6, the CDR3 gives the full variable domain: NAGVMQNPRHLVRRRGQEARLRCSPMKGHSHVYWYRQLPEEGLKFMVYLQKENIIDESGMPKERFSAEFPKEGPSILRIQQVVRGDSAAYFCASSPPFGNSPLHFGNGTRLTVT.